These 30 T cell receptor beta chains were sequenced from one sample in a study of blood T cell repertoires in COVID-19. The table came from immunoSEQ multiplex PCR; TCRdb's copy has only in-frame clones and leaves some out. Among some 91,000 clones listed, 90% were seen once. Material for sequencing was peripheral blood. The source of these receptors is a man in his sixties with acute or convalescent COVID-19.

The chain joins TRBV6-5 to TRBJ1-2; 7 bases line up with TRBD1. Germline CDR1 and CDR2: MNHEY and SVGAGI. This CDR3 region has 14 residues. V gave up 4 bases and J gave up 9 bases; unmatched junction bases: 11. Here the CDR3 DNA reads TGTGCCAGCAGTTCCGGACAGGTTTCTAGAAGCTACACCTTC. This encodes CASSSGQVSRSYTF.

This rearrangement joins TRBV6-1 to TRBJ1-1, with TRBD1 matching 8 bases. V gave up 3 bases and J gave up 7 bases; unmatched junction bases: 4. The CDR3 consists of 13 residues. From germline, CDR1 is MNHNS and CDR2 SASEGT. The CDR3 spells CASSESGGDEAFF. Written as DNA, the CDR3 is TGTGCCAGCAGTGAGTCAGGGGGCGATGAAGCTTTCTTT.

This clone was seen once. The genes are TRBV2 and TRBJ2-2; D is possibly TRBD1 (6 bases). CDR3 size: 15 residues. CDR1 and CDR2 from the germline V gene are SNHLY and FYNNEI. V shed 6 bases and J shed 4 bases, with 15 bases lying between them. CDR3 nucleotides: TGTGCCAGCAGCGCCTCCGGGACAACCACCGGGGAGCTGTTTTTT. This codes for CASSASGTTTGELFF. Filled out from reference TRBV2 and TRBJ2-2, the complete variable domain reads EPEVTQTPSHQVTQMGQEVILRCVPISNHLYFYWYRQILGQKVEFLVSFYNNEISEKSEIFDDQFSVERPDGSNFTLKIRSTKLEDSAMYFCASSASGTTTGELFFGEGSRLTVL.

The gene calls are TRBV7-9 and TRBJ1-2, with a weak D call TRBD1 (5 bases). From germline, CDR1 is SEHNR and CDR2 FQNEAQ (reference sequence). This CDR3 has 17 residues. V lost 1 base to trimming and J lost 2 bases, with 17 bases between them. This chain's CDR3 is CASSLVDTPGQNYGYTF. In DNA form, the CDR3 reads TGTGCCAGCAGCTTAGTGGACACACCTGGGCAAAACTATGGCTACACCTTC.

The J gene is TRBJ1-5, the V gene TRBV6-2 or TRBV6-3; maybe TRBD1 (6 bases). The germline CDR1 and CDR2 sequences are MNHEY and SVGEGT. Trimming shortened V by 0 bases and J by 2 bases, and 8 bases separated the two germline ends. The CDR3 runs to 15 residues. The CDR3 here is CASSYSAGGNQPQHF. The CDR3 DNA follows: TGTGCCAGCAGTTACTCAGCAGGGGGCAATCAGCCCCAGCATTTT.

Remarks on this clone: Within the sample, other DNA sequences also encode this same CDR3. This chain connects TRBV7-2 to TRBJ1-1; D unresolved. The CDR3 extends over 13 amino acids. Germline V CDR1 and CDR2: SGHTA, FQGNSA. Trimming removed 3 bases from V and 1 base from J, with 6 bases in between. The CDR3 DNA reads as TGTGCCAGCAGCTTTGGAGGGAACACTGAAGCTTTCTTT. Translated, it gives CASSFGGNTEAFF.

V usage is TRBV2 and J usage is TRBJ1-1; 8 bases align to TRBD1. The CDR3 has 14 residues. Per germline, CDR1 SNHLY and CDR2 FYNNEI. J gave up 5 bases and V 7 bases, and 9 bases lay outside the gene matches. The CDR3 region is CASNPQGAGTEAFF. The DNA of the CDR3 is TGTGCCAGCAATCCGCAGGGGGCAGGGACTGAAGCTTTCTTT.

The chain is built from TRBV5-6 and TRBJ2-3, with 12 bases that match TRBD2. Germline trimming cut 7 bases from V and 5 bases from J; bases unmatched to any gene: 8. Germline assignment: CDR1 SGHDT and CDR2 YYEEEE. This CDR3 contains 15 residues. The CDR3 is CASRLAGDGRDTQYF. CDR3 nucleotide sequence: TGTGCCAGCCGACTAGCGGGGGACGGTAGAGATACGCAGTATTTT. Looking up the rest from reference TRBV5-6 and TRBJ2-3 gives the full variable domain: DAGVTQSPTHLIKTRGQQVTLRCSPKSGHDTVSWYQQALGQGPQFIFQYYEEEERQRGNFPDRFSGHQFPNYSSELNVNALLLGDSALYLCASRLAGDGRDTQYFGPGTRLTVL.

The chain carries TRBV19 and TRBJ1-2, with 8 positions matching TRBD1. The length of the CDR3 is 15 residues. The germline CDR1 and CDR2 sequences are LNHDA and SQIVND (reference sequence). J lost 1 base, V lost 5 bases, and 6 bases had no gene match. The CDR3 sequence: CASSLAGGVNYGYTF. CDR3 nucleotides: TGTGCCAGTAGTTTGGCAGGGGGCGTTAACTATGGCTACACCTTC.

The gene calls are TRBV7-2 and TRBJ2-3; TRBD1 might be the D (5 bases). Germline values: CDR1 SGHTA, CDR2 FQGNSA. The CDR3 is 12 amino acids. Between the trimmed V and J ends, which lost 6 bases and 9 bases, there was a span of 13 bases. CDR3 sequence (DNA): TGTGCCAGCAGTCAGACAGCATTGACGCAGTATTTT. It specifies CASSQTALTQYF.

This rearrangement joins TRBV11-2 to TRBJ2-7; 9 bases agree with TRBD2. Germline loops: CDR1 SGHAT, CDR2 FQNNGV. The trim removed 1 base at V and 4 bases at J, leaving 14 bases unmatched. The CDR3 runs to 18 residues. DNA for the CDR3: TGTGCCAGCAGCTTAGGTACTGGGCGGGCGGGGGGGGTGTACGAGCAGTACGTC. This codes for CASSLGTGRAGGVYEQYV.

The gene calls are TRBV6-1 and TRBJ1-1; no definite D call. With 1 base removed from V and 0 bases from J, the gap between germline ends came to 6 bases. The CDR3 loop spans 14 amino acids. Germline V gene sequence: CDR1 MNHNS, CDR2 SASEGT. CDR3 sequence: CASSEVQMNTEAFF. The CDR3 region has the DNA TGTGCCAGCAGTGAAGTACAGATGAACACTGAAGCTTTCTTT.

The gene calls are TRBV18 and TRBJ2-3; D might be TRBD2 (5 bases). The CDR3 is 15 residues long. Looked up from germline, CDR1 is KGHSH and CDR2 is LQKENI. Trimming shortened V by 1 base and J by 0 bases, and 8 bases separated the two germline ends. The CDR3 DNA reads as TGTGCCAGCTCACCACGGGGAGCGAGCACAGATACGCAGTATTTT. Translating gives CASSPRGASTDTQYF.

This clone has only one observation. This chain joins TRBV7-9 and TRBJ1-4, with D perhaps matching TRBD1 (5 bases). V was trimmed by 3 bases and J by 6 bases, leaving 11 bases between them. Germline V gene data show CDR1 as SEHNR and CDR2 as FQNEAQ (reference sequence). The CDR3 has 14 residues. Here the CDR3 DNA reads TGTGCCAGCAGCTTCGGGGGGGTGTATGAAAAACTGTTTTTT. Its protein product is CASSFGGVYEKLFF.

The genes are TRBV7-9 and TRBJ1-2; the D gene is possibly TRBD1 (6 bases). The V and J ends lost 5 bases and 4 bases respectively, with 11 bases between them. The CDR3 is 13 amino acids. Germline V CDR1 and CDR2: SEHNR, FQNEAQ (reference sequence). CDR3 protein: CASSPGVGYGYTF. In DNA form, the CDR3 reads TGTGCCAGCAGCCCAGGGGTGGGCTATGGCTACACCTTC.

CDR3 sequence (DNA): TGTGCCAGCAGGCGACCCGGGGTCGACACCGGGGAGCTGTTTTTT. Its translation: CASRRPGVDTGELFF. V and J are TRBV6-5 and TRBJ2-2; D might be TRBD2 (5 bases). CDR3 length: 15 amino acids. The V gene lost 6 bases and the J gene lost 3 bases, with 14 bases spanning the gap. Germline V gene lookup returns CDR1 MNHEY and CDR2 SVGAGI.

The V and J genes are TRBV3-1 (or the pseudogene TRBV3-2) and TRBJ2-1; TRBD2 matches at 16 bases. V lost 4 bases, J lost 8 bases, and 11 bases stayed unmatched. Germline V gene data show CDR1 as LGHDT and CDR2 as YNNKEL (reference sequence). The CDR3 sequence is 18 residues long. CDR3 DNA sequence: TGTGCCAGCAGCCTGCTCGGGACTAGCGGGGGGGCCGTGGATGAGCAGTTCTTC. Translating gives CASSLLGTSGGAVDEQFF.

The chain is built from TRBV10-2 and TRBJ1-2, with a possible D match to TRBD1 (5 bases). The V end was cut by 11 bases, the J end by 7 bases, with 20 bases between. Per the germline V gene, CDR1 is WSHSY and CDR2 is SAAADI. The CDR3 has 13 amino acids. The CDR3 sequence is CASTGGRDGGYTF. The CDR3 bases are TGCGCCTCCACGGGGGGGAGGGACGGTGGCTACACCTTC.

In its sample, this clone was seen once. The chain has TRBV10-3 and TRBJ1-5; D unclear. The V end was cut by 3 bases, the J end by 3 bases, with 6 bases between. This CDR3 contains 13 residues. The germline CDR1 and CDR2 sequences are ENHRY and SYGVKD. CDR3: CAISEQTNQPQHF. The CDR3 DNA is TGTGCCATCAGTGAACAAACCAATCAGCCCCAGCATTTT.

The CDR3 region is CASSSGSGDMNTEAFF. CDR3 nucleotides: TGTGCCAGCAGCTCAGGCTCGGGGGATATGAACACTGAAGCTTTCTTT. The genes are TRBV7-8 and TRBJ1-1; D is perhaps TRBD1 (5 bases). Trimming removed 4 bases at V and 0 bases at J, with 15 bases between. The CDR3 has 16 residues. From germline, CDR1 is SGHVS and CDR2 FQNEAQ.

The chain uses TRBV30 and TRBJ2-5, with TRBD1 matching over 8 bases. The CDR3 spans 13 residues. CDR1 is GTSNPN and CDR2 is SVGIG in the germline V gene (reference sequence). V shed 1 base, J shed 5 bases, and the junction held 3 bases outside the gene matches. CDR3 nucleotides: TGTGCCTGGAGTGCGACAGGGGTCGAGACCCAGTACTTC. It encodes CAWSATGVETQYF.

The V call is TRBV23-1, the J call TRBJ1-1, with 7 positions matching TRBD1. TRBV23-1 is flagged as an ORF with uncertain function. The J segment lost 6 bases and the V segment lost 6 bases, leaving 10 bases of the junction unmatched. This CDR3 has 14 amino acids. CDR3 in DNA: TGCGCCAGCAGCCAAGTTACAGGGGCTCCTGAAGCTTTCTTT. This gives the protein CASSQVTGAPEAFF.

The chain combines TRBV5-1 with TRBJ2-1; 8 bases map to TRBD2. CDR1 SGHRS and CDR2 YFSETQ come from the germline V gene. CDR3 size: 15 residues. The J segment lost 5 bases and the V segment lost 1 base, leaving 5 bases of the junction unmatched. The chain's CDR3 is CASSLFQRGNNEQFF. As DNA, the CDR3 is TGCGCCAGCAGCTTGTTCCAGCGGGGGAACAATGAGCAGTTCTTC.

The V and J genes are TRBV10-1 and TRBJ2-3, with D possibly matching TRBD1 (6 bases). Germline CDR1 reads WNHNN; CDR2 reads SYGVQD (reference sequence). The V gene lost 7 bases and the J gene lost 1 base, with 21 bases spanning the gap. This CDR3 has 17 amino acids. CDR3 in DNA: TGCGCCAGCATTTTTCTGGACAGAACCTTGGGCACAGATACGCAGTATTTT. It specifies CASIFLDRTLGTDTQYF.

The genes are TRBV7-9 and TRBJ2-2; possible D gene TRBD1, 5 bases. Trimming removed 5 bases at V and 1 base at J, with 8 bases between. The CDR3 runs to 14 residues. Germline CDR1 and CDR2: SEHNR and FQNEAQ (reference sequence). The CDR3 DNA follows: TGTGCCAGCAGCCCAGACAGGAACACCGGGGAGCTGTTTTTT. Translation gives CASSPDRNTGELFF. The full variable domain, completed using reference TRBV7-9 and TRBJ2-2, is DTGVSQNPRHKITKRGQNVTFRCDPISEHNRLYWYRQTLGQGPEFLTYFQNEAQLEKSRLLSDRFSAERPKGSFSTLEIQRTEQGDSAMYLCASSPDRNTGELFFGEGSRLTVL.

This chain uses TRBV6-5 with TRBJ1-5; 9 positions agree with TRBD1. The germline CDR1 and CDR2 sequences are MNHEY and SVGAGI. The V gene end was trimmed by 7 bases and the J gene end by 5 bases; junction bases not matched to a gene: 6. The CDR3 sequence is 14 residues long. The CDR3 region has the DNA TGTGCCAGCACCTCGGGACAGGGAGATCAGCCCCAGCATTTT. It translates to CASTSGQGDQPQHF.

The chain uses TRBV28 and TRBJ1-2, with TRBD1 as a possible D gene (6 bases). Trimming left V 6 bases short and J 2 bases short, with 16 bases between. The CDR3 totals 15 residues. Looked up from germline, CDR1 is MDHEN and CDR2 is SYDVKM. CDR3 in DNA: TGTGCCAGCAGCCCACAGGGCCTAGGGAACTATGGCTACACCTTC. It translates to CASSPQGLGNYGYTF.

The chain joins TRBV30 to TRBJ2-7; D might be TRBD2 (5 bases). This CDR3 has 14 amino acids. CDR1 is GTSNPN and CDR2 is SVGIG in the germline V gene (reference sequence). The ends were cut back, 0 bases at V and 6 bases at J, with 15 bases in the middle. DNA for the CDR3: TGTGCCTGGAGTGTAGAGGGCGTCTGGGGCGAGCAGTACTTC. Its protein is CAWSVEGVWGEQYF.

The chain has TRBV11-3 and TRBJ2-4; 10 bases fit TRBD1. CDR3 length: 14 residues. The germline V gene encodes CDR1 SGHNT and CDR2 YENEEA. Losses at the gene ends were 5 bases for V and 8 bases for J; bases not matched to a gene: 6. The CDR3 is CASSPGQGSDIQYF. CDR3 nucleotide sequence: TGTGCCAGCAGCCCGGGACAGGGGAGTGACATTCAGTACTTC.

The V gene is TRBV21-1, the J gene TRBJ1-2. TRBV21-1 is designated a pseudogene. The CDR3 has 16 residues. CDR3 sequence: CASSKVTTPRNYGYTF. Written as DNA, the CDR3 is TGTGCCAGCAGCAAAGTTACTACACCAAGAAACTATGGCTACACCTTC.